A selection of T cell receptor beta chains follows, all from one sample in a study of T cells after yellow fever vaccination. Each CDR3 protein gets one entry after TCRdb re-called the 5' RACE reads with MiXCR. This sample yields about 350,000 distinct CDR3 sequences, of which around 10% are seen a single time; around 18% belongs to the top ten. This material consisted of PBMCs, taken on the day of the first yellow fever vaccination. The receptor source for this set is a man younger than 35 who received the YFV17D yellow fever vaccine. The CDR3 runs from the conserved cysteine through the conserved F or W. D genes are given only for firm matches. Clone size appears in some rows only: once, few, many, or a class for an expanded clone.

V,size,J,D,CDR3,DNA
TRBV5-4,few,TRBJ1-6,-,CASSPRIDSPLHF,TGTGCCAGCAGCCCGCGCATAGATTCACCCCTCCACTTT
TRBV4-1,many,TRBJ1-1,-,CASSLRVRTEAFF,TGCGCCAGCAGTCTTAGGGTCCGCACTGAAGCTTTCTTT
TRBV9,-,TRBJ2-3,-,CASSVEWSNTDTQYF,TGTGCCAGCAGCGTAGAATGGTCTAACACAGATACGCAGTATTTT
TRBV7-2,-,TRBJ2-3,-,CASSSSVDTQYF,TGTGCCAGCAGCTCCAGCGTAGATACGCAGTATTTT
TRBV6-2/TRBV6-3,few,TRBJ2-3,-,CASSLTIVDTQYF,TGTGCCAGCAGCCTAACAATTGTAGATACGCAGTATTTT
TRBV6-5,-,TRBJ2-7,-,CASSPSFYEQYF,TGTGCCAGCAGTCCGTCCTTCTACGAGCAGTACTTC
TRBV25-1,-,TRBJ2-3,-,CASSEEGFTDTQYF,TGTGCCAGCAGTGAAGAAGGTTTCACAGATACGCAGTATTTT
TRBV12-3/TRBV12-4,few,TRBJ1-2,TRBD1,CASSHRDRVNYGYTF,TGTGCCAGCAGTCACCGGGACAGGGTAAACTATGGCTACACCTTC
TRBV10-3,many,TRBJ2-2,-,CAISIQDNTGELFF,TGTGCCATCAGCATACAGGACAACACCGGGGAGCTGTTTTTT
TRBV5-1,-,TRBJ1-6,-,CASSSGAFNSPLHF,TGCGCCAGCTCGTCCGGGGCCTTCAATTCACCCCTCCACTTT
TRBV5-6,few,TRBJ1-1,-,CASSLTTNTEAFF,TGTGCCAGCAGCTTGACAACGAACACTGAAGCTTTCTTT
TRBV7-2,-,TRBJ2-5,-,CASRVPLVGTQYF,TGTGCCAGCAGAGTACCCCTGGTCGGGACGCAGTACTTC
TRBV4-1,-,TRBJ1-1,-,CASSRCSDGTEAFF,TGCGCCAGCAGCCGCTGCTCGGACGGCACTGAAGCTTTCTTT
TRBV12-3/TRBV12-4,-,TRBJ2-3,-,CASTTGRGGVSTDTQYF,TGTGCCAGCACCACAGGGCGGGGCGGGGTGAGCACAGATACGCAGTATTTT
TRBV11-2,-,TRBJ1-1,-,CASTKWPVEAFF,TGTGCCAGCACTAAGTGGCCGGTTGAAGCTTTCTTT
TRBV7-9,few,TRBJ1-4,TRBD1,CASSTMTGGNEKLFF,TGTGCCAGCAGCACGATGACAGGGGGAAATGAAAAACTGTTTTTT
TRBV5-1,few,TRBJ2-3,-,CASSLLGLGFGDTQYF,TGCGCCAGCAGCTTGCTCGGCCTGGGGTTTGGTGATACGCAGTATTTT
TRBV27,few,TRBJ2-5,-,CASSAQGRETQYF,TGTGCCAGCAGTGCACAGGGGAGGGAGACCCAGTACTTC
TRBV6-5,few,TRBJ1-4,-,CASSSAGLGEKLFF,TGTGCCAGCAGTTCAGCGGGCCTCGGTGAAAAACTGTTTTTT
TRBV19,few,TRBJ2-5,-,CASSIPGSETQYF,TGTGCCAGTAGTATCCCGGGGTCAGAGACCCAGTACTTC
TRBV6-2/TRBV6-3,few,TRBJ1-4,TRBD1,CASSPRDRGTNEKLFF,TGTGCCAGCAGCCCCCGGGACAGGGGAACTAATGAAAAACTGTTTTTT
TRBV7-2,many,TRBJ2-5,TRBD2,CASSLGTSGLGTQYF,TGTGCCAGCAGCTTAGGGACTAGCGGTCTGGGGACCCAGTACTTC
TRBV4-1,-,TRBJ1-1,TRBD1,CASSRDNRGTEAFF,TGCGCCAGCAGCCGTGATAACAGGGGTACTGAAGCTTTCTTT
TRBV10-3,few,TRBJ2-5,-,CAISESMRGLETQYF,TGTGCCATCAGTGAGTCGATGCGGGGCCTGGAGACCCAGTACTTC
TRBV24-1,many,TRBJ2-1,-,CATSDLTDPPYNEQFF,TGTGCCACCAGTGATCTGACTGACCCACCTTACAATGAGCAGTTCTTC
TRBV7-6,-,TRBJ2-1,-,CASSSTLGGGYNEQFF,TGTGCCAGCAGCTCGACCTTAGGGGGGGGCTACAATGAGCAGTTCTTC
TRBV7-2,-,TRBJ1-3,-,CASSSSGGSGNTIYF,TGTGCCAGCAGCTCCTCAGGAGGCTCTGGAAACACCATATATTTT
TRBV23-1,-,TRBJ1-5,-,CAGPHETSEISNQPQHF,TGCGCCGGACCACACGAGACCTCTGAAATTAGCAATCAGCCCCAGCATTTT
TRBV24-1,-,TRBJ2-1,TRBD2,CASGGGITYNEQFF,TGTGCCTCCGGCGGGGGAATTACCTACAATGAGCAGTTCTTC
TRBV7-2,-,TRBJ2-2,TRBD1,CASSFDRGAGELFF,TGTGCCAGCAGCTTCGACAGGGGGGCCGGGGAGCTGTTTTTT
TRBV19,few,TRBJ2-4,TRBD2,CASDGGDSKNIQYF,TGTGCCAGCGACGGGGGGGATTCCAAAAACATTCAGTACTTC
TRBV6-4,few,TRBJ2-3,-,CASSDEGQDTDTQYF,TGTGCCAGCAGTGACGAGGGACAAGACACAGATACGCAGTATTTT
TRBV2,-,TRBJ1-1,-,CASFAPPTPTEAFF,TGTGCCAGCTTTGCCCCCCCGACCCCCACTGAAGCTTTCTTT
TRBV7-9,-,TRBJ2-7,-,CASSLPAGHYEQYF,TGTGCCAGCAGCTTACCGGCAGGGCACTACGAGCAGTACTTC
TRBV12-5,few,TRBJ2-3,TRBD2,CASGLSWTSFTDTQYF,TGTGCTAGTGGTTTGTCCTGGACTAGTTTCACAGATACGCAGTATTTT
TRBV7-2,many,TRBJ1-1,TRBD1,CASSSTGGLDEAFF,TGTGCCAGCAGCTCGACAGGGGGCCTGGATGAAGCTTTCTTT
TRBV4-1,-,TRBJ2-1,TRBD2,CASSHTSGEQFF,TGCGCCAGCAGCCACACTAGCGGGGAGCAGTTCTTC
TRBV11-3,many,TRBJ2-1,-,CASSSRESEQFF,TGTGCCAGCAGCTCCAGGGAGAGTGAGCAGTTCTTC
TRBV4-1,few,TRBJ2-5,TRBD2,CASSQGGNSGGVQTQYF,TGCGCCAGCAGCCAAGGAGGAAATAGCGGGGGGGTTCAGACCCAGTACTTC
TRBV7-9,few,TRBJ2-1,TRBD2,CASSLLSGGPNEQFF,TGTGCCAGCAGCTTACTGAGCGGGGGCCCCAATGAGCAGTTCTTC
TRBV7-2,-,TRBJ2-3,-,CASSLSHLNTQYF,TGTGCCAGCAGCCTAAGTCATTTGAATACGCAGTATTTT
TRBV20-1,-,TRBJ2-5,-,CSARTRVGETQYF,TGCAGTGCTAGAACCAGGGTGGGAGAGACCCAGTACTTC
TRBV9,few,TRBJ1-1,-,CASSPVGGNTEAFF,TGTGCCAGCAGCCCCGTGGGGGGGAACACTGAAGCTTTCTTT
TRBV5-1,-,TRBJ1-1,-,CASSLSWSDTEAFF,TGCGCCAGCAGCTTAAGTTGGTCTGACACTGAAGCTTTCTTT
TRBV6-6,-,TRBJ1-5,-,CASSTQGNQPQHF,TGTGCCAGCAGTACCCAGGGGAATCAGCCCCAGCATTTT
TRBV9,-,TRBJ1-2,-,CASSEGVGILSYTF,TGTGCCAGCAGCGAGGGGGTAGGAATCCTGAGCTACACCTTC
TRBV15,-,TRBJ2-3,-,CATSRGVGNTDTQYF,TGTGCCACCAGCAGAGGGGTAGGAAACACAGATACGCAGTATTTT
TRBV12-3/TRBV12-4,many,TRBJ1-2,-,CASNRDRGYGYTF,TGTGCCAGCAACCGGGACCGAGGATATGGCTACACCTTC
TRBV15,-,TRBJ2-3,-,CATSGRDFSFTDTQYF,TGTGCCACCAGCGGAAGGGACTTCTCCTTCACAGATACGCAGTATTTT
TRBV9,-,TRBJ1-1,-,CASSVGARGNTEAFF,TGTGCCAGCAGCGTAGGGGCGCGGGGGAACACTGAAGCTTTCTTT
TRBV5-5,-,TRBJ2-3,-,CASNIFQGFPDTQYF,TGTGCCAGCAACATTTTTCAGGGGTTCCCAGATACGCAGTATTTT
TRBV16,-,TRBJ1-3,-,CASSHQIGRESGNTIYF,TGTGCCAGCAGCCACCAAATCGGCAGGGAATCTGGAAACACCATATATTTT
TRBV9,many,TRBJ2-7,TRBD2,CASSPTSGGYEQYF,TGTGCCAGCAGCCCGACTAGCGGGGGCTACGAGCAGTACTTC